Below, 6 T cell receptor beta chains from the same sample are listed, as sequenced in a study of cytomegalovirus exposure and HLA in healthy donors (dated by TCRdb to 2015 to 2018). The library came from the immunoSEQ multiplex PCR assay. The multiplex PCR relied on a mix of 60 forward primers for TCR Vbeta segments and 13 reverse primers for TCR Jbeta segments. Sourced from immuneACCESS, this table was stored by TCRdb with only in-frame sequences that have V and J called. A share of the clones is absent; for the studies checked, an unresolved V gene accounts for under half, and the remainder has no known explanation. This sample comprises some 90,000 clones, nearly 70% of them detected only once. 2.5% to 3% of the sample is taken by the ten largest. The sequencing sample was made of PBMCs. All receptors come from a middle-aged man in good health and CMV-seronegative.

The J gene is TRBJ2-3, the V gene TRBV10-3; D uncertain. Trimming stripped 6 bases from V and 2 bases from J, with 3 bases between. The CDR3 sequence is 11 residues long. CDR1 ENHRY and CDR2 SYGVKD come from the germline V gene. In DNA form, the CDR3 reads TGTGCCATCAGAGCCACAGATACGCAGTATTTT. Its translation is CAIRATDTQYF.

The chain links TRBV2 to TRBJ2-7; possible D gene TRBD1, 5 bases. Trimming took off 6 bases at V and 6 bases at J, with 12 bases between the two ends. Germline V gene lookup returns CDR1 SNHLY and CDR2 FYNNEI. CDR3 size: 12 residues. CDR3 region: CASRQAPGEQYV. The CDR3 DNA sequence: TGTGCCAGCAGACAGGCCCCAGGCGAGCAGTACGTC.

The V and J genes are TRBV11-2 and TRBJ2-7; tentative D call: TRBD1 (6 bases). From germline, CDR1 is SGHAT and CDR2 FQNNGV. Trimming removed 2 bases at V and 3 bases at J, with 8 bases between. The CDR3 consists of 13 residues. The CDR3 DNA reads as TGTGCCAGCAGCTTATCACAGGGCTACGAGCAGTACGTC. Encoded protein: CASSLSQGYEQYV.

The rearrangement joins TRBV7-2 to TRBJ1-6, with D possibly being TRBD1 (6 bases). CDR3 length equals 16 residues. Deletions cut 4 bases from V and 0 bases from J, with 10 bases between. CDR1 SGHTA and CDR2 FQGNSA come from the germline V gene. CDR3 DNA sequence: TGTGCCAGCAGCTCTATACAGGGCTCCTATAATTCACCCCTCCACTTT. Residues: CASSSIQGSYNSPLHF.

This clone came up once. V and J are TRBV9 and TRBJ2-3; TRBD2 might be the D (6 bases). The germline V gene encodes CDR1 SGDLS and CDR2 YYNGEE. The V end was cut by 0 bases, the J end by 5 bases, with 7 bases between. The CDR3 loop spans 13 amino acids. The CDR3 bases are TGTGCCAGCAGCGTAGGCGGGGTAGATACGCAGTATTTT. Translated: CASSVGGVDTQYF.

The V gene is TRBV4-2, the J gene TRBJ2-2; 10 nucleotides agree with TRBD2. The CDR3 runs 17 residues. Trimming at V came to 0 bases and at J to 6 bases, leaving 7 bases not matched to a gene. Per germline, CDR1 LGHNA and CDR2 YNFKEQ. CDR3 amino acids: CASSQDRLAGASGELFF. The CDR3 DNA reads as TGTGCCAGCAGCCAAGATCGCCTAGCGGGGGCGTCCGGGGAGCTGTTTTTT.